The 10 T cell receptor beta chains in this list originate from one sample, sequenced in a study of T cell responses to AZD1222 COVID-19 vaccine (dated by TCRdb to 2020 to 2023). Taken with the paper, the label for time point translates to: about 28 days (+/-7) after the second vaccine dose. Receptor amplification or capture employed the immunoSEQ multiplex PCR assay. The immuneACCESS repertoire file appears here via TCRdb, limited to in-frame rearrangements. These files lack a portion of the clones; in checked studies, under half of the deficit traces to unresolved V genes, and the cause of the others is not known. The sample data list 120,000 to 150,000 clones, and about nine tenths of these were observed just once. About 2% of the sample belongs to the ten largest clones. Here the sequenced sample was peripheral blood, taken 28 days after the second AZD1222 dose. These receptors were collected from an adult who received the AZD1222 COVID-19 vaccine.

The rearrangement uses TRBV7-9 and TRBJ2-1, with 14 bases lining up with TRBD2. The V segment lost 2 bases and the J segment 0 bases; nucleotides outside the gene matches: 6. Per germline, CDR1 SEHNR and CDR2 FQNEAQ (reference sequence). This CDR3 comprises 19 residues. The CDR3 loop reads CASSLPGLAGEYSYNEQFF. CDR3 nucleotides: TGTGCCAGCAGCTTACCGGGACTAGCGGGAGAATACTCCTACAATGAGCAGTTCTTC.

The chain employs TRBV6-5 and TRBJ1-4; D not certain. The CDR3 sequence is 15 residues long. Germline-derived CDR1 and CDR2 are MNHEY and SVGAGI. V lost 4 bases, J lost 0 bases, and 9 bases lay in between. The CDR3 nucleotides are TGTGCCAGCAGTTTCAACAGAGCAACTAATGAAAAACTGTTTTTT. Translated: CASSFNRATNEKLFF.

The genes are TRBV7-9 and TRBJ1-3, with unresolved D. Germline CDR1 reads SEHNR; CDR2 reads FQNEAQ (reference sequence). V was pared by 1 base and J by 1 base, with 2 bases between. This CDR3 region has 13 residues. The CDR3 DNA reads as TGTGCCAGCAGCTTAGGATCTGGAAACACCATATATTTT. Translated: CASSLGSGNTIYF.

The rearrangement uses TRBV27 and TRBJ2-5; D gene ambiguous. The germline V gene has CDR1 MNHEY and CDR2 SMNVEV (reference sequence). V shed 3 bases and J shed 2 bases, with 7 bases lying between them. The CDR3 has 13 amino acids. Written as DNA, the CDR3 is TGTGCCAGCAGTTTGCTCTATCAAGAGACCCAGTACTTC. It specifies CASSLLYQETQYF.

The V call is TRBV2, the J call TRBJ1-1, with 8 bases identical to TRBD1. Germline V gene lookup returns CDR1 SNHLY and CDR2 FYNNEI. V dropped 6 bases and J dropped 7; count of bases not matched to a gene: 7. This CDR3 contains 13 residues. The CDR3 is CASRPGTGYEAFF. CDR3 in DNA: TGTGCCAGCAGACCAGGGACAGGCTATGAAGCTTTCTTT.

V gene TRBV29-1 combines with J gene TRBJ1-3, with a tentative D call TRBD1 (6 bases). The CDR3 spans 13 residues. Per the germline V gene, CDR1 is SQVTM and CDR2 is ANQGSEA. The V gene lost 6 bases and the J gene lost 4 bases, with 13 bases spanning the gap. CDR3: CSVAEDRGNTIYF. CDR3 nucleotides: TGCAGCGTGGCGGAAGACAGGGGAAACACCATATATTTT.

CDR3 coding DNA: TGCGCCAGCAGCTTCAACCTACACACCCTCGGGGGCTACACCTTC. Translated: CASSFNLHTLGGYTF. This chain joins TRBV5-1 and TRBJ1-2; D is ambiguous. Germline V gene sequence: CDR1 SGHRS, CDR2 YFSETQ. The CDR3 has 15 amino acids. Trimming took 2 bases from V and 8 from J, leaving 19 bases between them.

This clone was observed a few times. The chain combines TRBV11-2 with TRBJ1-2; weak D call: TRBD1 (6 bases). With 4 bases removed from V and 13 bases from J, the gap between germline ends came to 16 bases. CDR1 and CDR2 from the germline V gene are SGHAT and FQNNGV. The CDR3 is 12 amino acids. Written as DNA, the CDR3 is TGTGCCAGCAGCTCAGGTACAGGGACGGGCACCTTC. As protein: CASSSGTGTGTF.

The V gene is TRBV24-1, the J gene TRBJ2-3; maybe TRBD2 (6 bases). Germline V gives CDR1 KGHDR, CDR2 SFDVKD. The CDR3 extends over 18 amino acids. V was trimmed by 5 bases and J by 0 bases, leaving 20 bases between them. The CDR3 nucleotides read TGTGCCACCAGTGCGGGAGCGGCTACCAGGTCTAGCACAGATACGCAGTATTTT. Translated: CATSAGAATRSSTDTQYF.

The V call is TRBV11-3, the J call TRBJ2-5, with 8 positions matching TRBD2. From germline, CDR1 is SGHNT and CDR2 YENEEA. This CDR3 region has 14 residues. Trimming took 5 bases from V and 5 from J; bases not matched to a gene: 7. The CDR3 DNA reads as TGTGCCAGCAGCCGCTCGGGCGGGAGGGAGACCCAGTACTTC. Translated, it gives CASSRSGGRETQYF. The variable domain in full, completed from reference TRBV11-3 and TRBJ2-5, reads EAGVVQSPRYKIIEKKQPVAFWCNPISGHNTLYWYLQNLGQGPELLIRYENEEAVDDSQLPKDRFSAERLKGVDSTLKIQPAELGDSAVYLCASSRSGGRETQYFGPGTRLLVL.